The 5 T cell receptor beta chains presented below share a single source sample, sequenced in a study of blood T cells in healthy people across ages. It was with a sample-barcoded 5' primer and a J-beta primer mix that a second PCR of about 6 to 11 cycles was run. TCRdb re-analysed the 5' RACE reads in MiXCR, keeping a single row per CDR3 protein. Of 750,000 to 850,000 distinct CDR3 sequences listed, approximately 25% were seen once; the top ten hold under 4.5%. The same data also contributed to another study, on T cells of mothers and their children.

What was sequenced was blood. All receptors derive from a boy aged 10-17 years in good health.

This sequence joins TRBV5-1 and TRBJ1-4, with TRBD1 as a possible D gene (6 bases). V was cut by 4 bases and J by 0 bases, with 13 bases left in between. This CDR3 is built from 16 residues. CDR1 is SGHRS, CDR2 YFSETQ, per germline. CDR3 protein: CASSARGIATNEKLFF. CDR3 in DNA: TGCGCCAGCAGCGCCAGGGGAATTGCAACTAATGAAAAACTGTTTTTT.

The CDR3 is CASSSQVGLQNNEQFF. CDR3 nucleotides: TGTGCCAGCAGCTCCCAGGTCGGACTACAGAACAATGAGCAGTTCTTC. This chain uses TRBV7-2 with TRBJ2-1, with D possibly matching TRBD2 (6 bases). Trimming cost V 4 bases and J 5 bases, with 18 bases left between them. The CDR3 has 16 amino acids. Germline V CDR1 and CDR2: SGHTA, FQGNSA.

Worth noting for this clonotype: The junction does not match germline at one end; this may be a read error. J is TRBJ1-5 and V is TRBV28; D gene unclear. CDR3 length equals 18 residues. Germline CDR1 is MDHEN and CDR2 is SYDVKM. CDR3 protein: CASSFIKARGNSDQPQHF. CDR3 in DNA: TGTGCCAGCAGTTTTATTAAGGCGAGAGGTAATAGCGATCAGCCCCAGCATTTT. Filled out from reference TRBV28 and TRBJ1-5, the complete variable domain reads DVKVTQSSRYLVKRTGEKVFLECVQDMDHENMFWYRQDPGLGLRLIYFSYDVKMKEKGDIPEGYSVSREKKERFSLILESASTNQTSMYLCASSFIKARGNSDQPQHFGDGTRLSIL.

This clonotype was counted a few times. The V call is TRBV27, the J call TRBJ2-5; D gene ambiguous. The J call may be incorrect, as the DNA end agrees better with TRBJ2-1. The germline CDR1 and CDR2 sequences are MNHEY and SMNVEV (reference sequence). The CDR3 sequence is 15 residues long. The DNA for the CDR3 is TGTGCCAGCACTCTGACCATACCAGGTTACAATGAGCAGTTCTTC. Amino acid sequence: CASTLTIPGYNEQFF.

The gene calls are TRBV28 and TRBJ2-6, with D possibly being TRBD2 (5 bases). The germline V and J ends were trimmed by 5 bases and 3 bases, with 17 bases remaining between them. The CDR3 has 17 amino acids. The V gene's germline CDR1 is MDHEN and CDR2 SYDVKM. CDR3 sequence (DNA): TGTGCCAGCAGTCCATCGGTCGGGGAGCGTGGGGCCAACGTCCTGACTTTC. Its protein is CASSPSVGERGANVLTF.